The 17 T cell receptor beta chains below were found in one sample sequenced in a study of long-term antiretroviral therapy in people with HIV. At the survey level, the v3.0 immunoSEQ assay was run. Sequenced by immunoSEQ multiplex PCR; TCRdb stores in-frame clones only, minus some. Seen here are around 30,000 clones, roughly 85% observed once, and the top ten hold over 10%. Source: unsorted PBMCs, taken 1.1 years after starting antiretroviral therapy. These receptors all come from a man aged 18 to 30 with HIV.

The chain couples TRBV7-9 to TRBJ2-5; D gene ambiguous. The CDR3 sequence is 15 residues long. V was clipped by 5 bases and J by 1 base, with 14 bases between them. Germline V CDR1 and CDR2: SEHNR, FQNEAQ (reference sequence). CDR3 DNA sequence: TGTGCCAGCAGCCGTCCCGGCGGAACCCAAGAGACCCAGTACTTC. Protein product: CASSRPGGTQETQYF.

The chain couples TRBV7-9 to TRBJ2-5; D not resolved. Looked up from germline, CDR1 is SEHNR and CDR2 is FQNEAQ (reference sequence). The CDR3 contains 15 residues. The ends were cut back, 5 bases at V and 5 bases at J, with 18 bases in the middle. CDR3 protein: CASSGKIRIGETQYF. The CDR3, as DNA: TGTGCCAGCAGCGGAAAAATCAGGATTGGGGAGACCCAGTACTTC.

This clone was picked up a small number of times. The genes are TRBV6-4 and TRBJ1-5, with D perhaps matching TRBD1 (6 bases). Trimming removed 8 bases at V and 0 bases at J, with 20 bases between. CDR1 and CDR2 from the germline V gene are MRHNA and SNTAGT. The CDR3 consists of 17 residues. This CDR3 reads CASRNRNRGDSNQPQHF. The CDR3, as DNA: TGTGCCAGCCGGAACAGAAATAGGGGGGATAGCAATCAGCCCCAGCATTTT.

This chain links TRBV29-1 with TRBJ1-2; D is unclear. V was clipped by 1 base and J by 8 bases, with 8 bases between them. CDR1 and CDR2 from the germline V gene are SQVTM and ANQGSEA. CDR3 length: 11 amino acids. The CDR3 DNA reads TGCAGCGTTGAAGGGCCGGGGGGCTACACCTTC. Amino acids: CSVEGPGGYTF.

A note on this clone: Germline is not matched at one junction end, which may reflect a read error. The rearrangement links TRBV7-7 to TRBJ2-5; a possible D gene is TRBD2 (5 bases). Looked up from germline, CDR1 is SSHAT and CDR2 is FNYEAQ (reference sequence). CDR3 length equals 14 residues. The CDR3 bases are TGTGCTAGCAGCTTAGTGGGAGCTGGGGAGACCCAGTACTTC. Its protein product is CASSLVGAGETQYF.

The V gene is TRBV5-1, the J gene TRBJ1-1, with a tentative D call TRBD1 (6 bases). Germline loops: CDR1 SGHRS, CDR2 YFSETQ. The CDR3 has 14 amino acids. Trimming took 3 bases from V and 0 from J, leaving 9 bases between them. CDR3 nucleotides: TGCGCCAGCAGCTGGGGGCTGCTGAACACTGAAGCTTTCTTT. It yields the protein CASSWGLLNTEAFF.

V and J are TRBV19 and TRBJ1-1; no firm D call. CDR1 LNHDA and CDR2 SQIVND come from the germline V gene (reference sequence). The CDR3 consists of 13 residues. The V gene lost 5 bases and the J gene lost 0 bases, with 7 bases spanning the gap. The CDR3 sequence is CASSVKLNTEAFF. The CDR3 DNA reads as TGTGCCAGTAGTGTAAAGCTGAACACTGAAGCTTTCTTT.

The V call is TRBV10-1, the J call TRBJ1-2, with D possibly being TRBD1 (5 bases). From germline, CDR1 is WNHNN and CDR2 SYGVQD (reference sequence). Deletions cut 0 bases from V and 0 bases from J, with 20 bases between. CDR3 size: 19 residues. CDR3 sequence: CASSESPWGRSLANYGYTF. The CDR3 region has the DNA TGCGCCAGCAGTGAGTCCCCTTGGGGCAGGTCCCTAGCTAACTATGGCTACACCTTC.

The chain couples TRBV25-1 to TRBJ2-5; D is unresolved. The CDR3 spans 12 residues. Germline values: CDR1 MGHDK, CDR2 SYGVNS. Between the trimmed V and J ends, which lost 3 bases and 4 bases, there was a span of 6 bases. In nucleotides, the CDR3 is TGTGCCAGCAGTGACGGGCGAGAGACCCAGTACTTC. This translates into CASSDGRETQYF.

The chain's CDR3 is CASSPDHYGYTF. DNA for the CDR3: TGTGCCAGCTCACCTGACCATTATGGCTACACCTTC. This sequence joins TRBV18 and TRBJ1-2; D gene unclear. V lost 3 bases and J 5 bases, leaving 7 bases between the germline ends. There are 12 residues in the CDR3. The germline CDR1 and CDR2 sequences are KGHSH and LQKENI.

CDR3 DNA sequence: TGTGCCAGCAGTTTGCCGACGGGACAGGGCACCTACGAGCAGTACTTC. This sequence encodes CASSLPTGQGTYEQYF. This chain uses TRBV27 with TRBJ2-7; TRBD1 aligns across 9 bases. V trimming: 3 bases; J trimming: 2 bases; junction bases outside the gene matches: 8. The CDR3 sequence is 16 residues long. Germline V gene sequence: CDR1 MNHEY, CDR2 SMNVEV (reference sequence).

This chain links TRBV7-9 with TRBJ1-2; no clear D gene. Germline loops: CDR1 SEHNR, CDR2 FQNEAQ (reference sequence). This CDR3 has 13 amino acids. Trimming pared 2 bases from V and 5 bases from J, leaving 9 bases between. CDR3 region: CASSLNTPYGYTF. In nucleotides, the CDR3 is TGTGCCAGCAGCTTAAACACTCCTTATGGCTACACCTTC.

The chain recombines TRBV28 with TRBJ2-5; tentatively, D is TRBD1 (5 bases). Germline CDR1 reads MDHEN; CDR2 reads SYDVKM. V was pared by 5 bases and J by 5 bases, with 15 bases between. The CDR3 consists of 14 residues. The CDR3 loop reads CASSASQNRETQYF. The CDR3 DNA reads TGTGCCAGCAGTGCAAGTCAAAACAGGGAGACCCAGTACTTC.

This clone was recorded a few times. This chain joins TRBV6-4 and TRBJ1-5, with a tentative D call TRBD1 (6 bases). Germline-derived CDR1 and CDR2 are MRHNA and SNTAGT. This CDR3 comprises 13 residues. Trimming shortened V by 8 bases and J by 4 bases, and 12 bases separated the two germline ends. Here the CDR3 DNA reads TGTGCCAGCCCCGGGACACCTAATCAGCCCCAGCATTTT. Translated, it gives CASPGTPNQPQHF.

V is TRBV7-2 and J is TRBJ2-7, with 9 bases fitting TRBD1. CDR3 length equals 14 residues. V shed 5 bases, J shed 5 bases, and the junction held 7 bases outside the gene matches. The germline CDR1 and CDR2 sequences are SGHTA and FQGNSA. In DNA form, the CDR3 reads TGTGCCAGCAGCAGACGGACAGGGGCTGACGAGCAGTACTTC. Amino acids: CASSRRTGADEQYF.

The CDR3 region is CASSPHLDKNYGYTF. The CDR3 coding sequence is TGTGCCAGCAGTCCTCATCTGGACAAGAACTATGGCTACACCTTC. The J gene is TRBJ1-2, the V gene TRBV2; weak D call: TRBD1 (5 bases). V lost 5 bases, J lost 2 bases, and 15 bases lay in between. The CDR3 sequence is 15 residues long. Germline CDR1 and CDR2: SNHLY and FYNNEI. Looking up the rest from reference TRBV2 and TRBJ1-2 gives the full variable domain: EPEVTQTPSHQVTQMGQEVILRCVPISNHLYFYWYRQILGQKVEFLVSFYNNEISEKSEIFDDQFSVERPDGSNFTLKIRSTKLEDSAMYFCASSPHLDKNYGYTFGSGTRLTVV.

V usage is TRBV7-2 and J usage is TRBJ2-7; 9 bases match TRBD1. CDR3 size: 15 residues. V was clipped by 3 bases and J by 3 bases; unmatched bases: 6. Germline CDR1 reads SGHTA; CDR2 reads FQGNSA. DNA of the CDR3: TGTGCCAGCAGCTTCCCCCGGGGACAGGGCTACGAGCAGTACTTC. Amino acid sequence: CASSFPRGQGYEQYF.